These 3 T cell receptor beta chains were all obtained from the same sample, sequenced in a study of control samples from healthy donors and cancer patients. Clones were read by immunoSEQ multiplex PCR, and TCRdb kept only the in-frame ones, dropping some. The repertoire holds roughly 92,000 clones, with roughly 91% as singletons. Sequenced input: blood. Receptors were obtained from a woman aged 55-70 years in good health.

This sequence joins TRBV28 and TRBJ2-2; maybe TRBD2 (6 bases). With 7 bases removed from V and 4 bases from J, the gap between germline ends came to 25 bases. The CDR3 totals 18 residues. Germline CDR1 reads MDHEN; CDR2 reads SYDVKM. CDR3 coding DNA: TGTGCCAGCACCTTGGGAGGCTTCGGAGAGGGTCGCACCGGGGAGCTGTTTTTT. It is translated as CASTLGGFGEGRTGELFF.

This clone has just one count. This chain uses TRBV30 with TRBJ1-4; the match to TRBD1 covers 9 bases. Germline V lookup: CDR1 GTSNPN, CDR2 SVGIG (reference sequence). The J segment lost 8 bases and the V segment lost 3 bases, leaving 7 bases of the junction unmatched. CDR3 length: 14 residues. The CDR3 protein is CAWRSGQGREKLFF. CDR3 bases: TGTGCCTGGAGAAGTGGACAGGGGAGGGAAAAACTGTTTTTT.

The sample holds one count of this clone. The V and J genes are TRBV6-2 or TRBV6-3 and TRBJ2-5; 14 bases match TRBD2. The trim removed 5 bases at V and 5 bases at J, leaving 4 bases unmatched. This CDR3 region has 15 residues. Germline CDR1 MNHEY, CDR2 SVGEGT. For the CDR3, the DNA is TGTGCCAGCAGTGGACTAGCGGGGGGTCGGGAGACCCAGTACTTC. Its protein is CASSGLAGGRETQYF.